This T cell receptor beta chain was sequenced during a study of cytomegalovirus exposure and HLA in healthy donors. The length of the CDR3 is 14 residues. V was clipped by 3 bases and J by 6 bases; unmatched bases: 9. Germline CDR1 and CDR2: SGHDT and YYEEEE. The PCR employed 60 Vbeta primers together with 13 Jbeta primers. The data were produced by immunoSEQ multiplex PCR, yet TCRdb's version contains in-frame clones alone and is incomplete. The sample has about 180,000 clones, 76% seen once; the top ten hold 1.5% to 2%. The sequencing sample was made of PBMCs. This sequence joins TRBV5-6 and TRBJ2-7; TRBD1 aligns across 7 bases. The source of this sequence is a man aged 18-30 years in good health and CMV-seronegative. CDR3 region: CASSSFRTGGEQYF. The CDR3 DNA reads TGTGCCAGCAGCTCGTTTCGGACAGGTGGCGAGCAGTACTTC.